This TCR beta chain was captured by sequencing in a study of blood T cell repertoires in COVID-19. At the level of the study: Acute and convalescent COVID-19 samples came from the United States, Italy and Spain.

The assay was immunoSEQ multiplex PCR, and TCRdb's table has in-frame clones only and misses some. This table has some 250,000 clones, 80% to 85% appearing once. CDR1 MRHNA and CDR2 SNTAGT come from the germline V gene. Germline trimming cut 0 bases from V and 2 bases from J; bases unmatched to any gene: 3. This CDR3 has 17 amino acids. This TCR came from an older woman with active or convalescent COVID-19. Sequenced: peripheral blood. This sequence joins TRBV6-4 and TRBJ2-3; TRBD2 agrees at 12 bases. The CDR3 sequence: CASSDSTSGGLTDTQYF. Written as DNA, the CDR3 is TGTGCCAGCAGTGACTCGACTAGCGGGGGCCTCACAGATACGCAGTATTTT.